These 26 T cell receptor beta chains were all obtained from the same sample, sequenced in a study of blood T cell repertoires in COVID-19. Measured with immunoSEQ multiplex PCR; TCRdb has only the in-frame clones, and not every one. Of more than 200,000 clones listed, around nine tenths are singletons. Specimen: peripheral blood. The origin of the receptors is a man aged 40-55 years with acute or convalescent COVID-19.

This sequence joins TRBV5-6 and TRBJ2-7; D possibly corresponds to TRBD1 (6 bases). In germline, CDR1 is SGHDT, CDR2 YYEEEE. This CDR3 contains 13 residues. V was cut by 2 bases and J by 2 bases, with 8 bases left in between. The CDR3 loop reads CASSFTGTYEQYF. CDR3 bases: TGTGCCAGCAGCTTTACAGGGACCTACGAGCAGTACTTC.

The V call is TRBV7-6, the J call TRBJ1-1, with D perhaps TRBD1 (6 bases). Germline V gene data show CDR1 as SGHVS and CDR2 as FNYEAQ. Between the trimmed V and J ends, which lost 5 bases and 7 bases, there was a span of 14 bases. This CDR3 is 13 amino acids long. This chain's CDR3 is CASSKQGALEAFF. The CDR3 DNA reads TGTGCCAGCAGCAAACAGGGAGCCCTTGAAGCTTTCTTT.

The count of this clone is one. The genes are TRBV7-8 and TRBJ2-5; TRBD2 matches at 9 bases. Germline V gene lookup returns CDR1 SGHVS and CDR2 FQNEAQ. CDR3 length equals 18 residues. Trimming took 5 bases from V and 1 from J; bases not matched to a gene: 14. The CDR3 DNA follows: TGTGCCAGCAGCCCCAAGGGAGCGGGACTAGCTGGCCAAGAGACCCAGTACTTC. Translation: CASSPKGAGLAGQETQYF.

CDR3 DNA sequence: TGTGCCAGCAGCTTGGTCGGAGGCAGGGGGTACGAGCAGTACTTC. It codes for CASSLVGGRGYEQYF. The chain joins TRBV5-5 to TRBJ2-7; 7 nucleotides align to TRBD1. The CDR3 contains 15 residues. V dropped 0 bases and J dropped 4; count of bases not matched to a gene: 7. Germline CDR1 SGHKS, CDR2 YYEKEE (reference sequence).

This clone occurred a few times. The chain carries TRBV19 and TRBJ1-5, with 10 nucleotides matching TRBD1. Trimming cost V 8 bases and J 1 base; bases outside gene matches: 11. This CDR3 has 17 residues. Germline CDR1 reads LNHDA; CDR2 reads SQIVND (reference sequence). The CDR3 spells CASSPGQGKGSNQPQHF. CDR3 sequence (DNA): TGTGCCAGTTCTCCGGGACAGGGGAAAGGAAGCAATCAGCCCCAGCATTTT.

The chain recombines TRBV7-6 with TRBJ2-3, with 7 bases that match TRBD2. Germline V gene sequence: CDR1 SGHVS, CDR2 FNYEAQ. This CDR3 has 15 residues. Trimming removed 1 base from V and 4 bases from J; junction bases left unmatched: 5. CDR3 bases: TGTGCCAGCAGCTTAGGGGGGGGGTACGCAGATACGCAGTATTTT. Protein sequence: CASSLGGGYADTQYF.

V usage is TRBV30 and J usage is TRBJ2-5, with D perhaps TRBD2 (6 bases). The CDR3 extends over 15 amino acids. Germline V CDR1 and CDR2: GTSNPN, SVGIG (reference sequence). Trimming pared 1 base from V and 5 bases from J, leaving 17 bases between. CDR3 DNA sequence: TGTGCCTGGAGTGAGATTAGCGGAGGCCGGGAGACCCAGTACTTC. Translating it yields CAWSEISGGRETQYF.

The gene calls are TRBV5-1 and TRBJ1-1, with 7 bases lining up with TRBD1. The CDR3 extends over 13 amino acids. With V trimmed by 2 bases and J by 10 bases, 8 bases remained unmatched. The V gene's germline CDR1 is SGHRS and CDR2 YFSETQ. In DNA form, the CDR3 reads TGCGCCAGCAGCTTCGAGGACGGACAGGTAGCTTTCTTT. Its protein product is CASSFEDGQVAFF.

The chain uses TRBV10-2 and TRBJ1-1; unclear D gene. Germline lookup yields CDR1 WSHSY and CDR2 SAAADI. CDR3 size: 13 residues. V was clipped by 5 bases and J by 1 base, with 8 bases between them. For the CDR3, the DNA is TGCGCCAGCAGTCGCGGCGGGAACACTGAAGCTTTCTTT. This encodes CASSRGGNTEAFF.

The chain couples TRBV19 to TRBJ2-1, with 10 bases that match TRBD2. The CDR3 covers 15 residues. J was trimmed by 4 bases and V by 6 bases; bases with no gene match: 6. The germline CDR1 and CDR2 sequences are LNHDA and SQIVND (reference sequence). Written as DNA, the CDR3 is TGTGCCAGTAGAGCCGGGACTAGCGCGTACAATGAGCAGTTCTTC. It is translated as CASRAGTSAYNEQFF.

Written as DNA, the CDR3 is TGTGCCAGCAGCAAGACTAGCGGGGGGTCCTGGGATACGCAGTATTTT. Translation gives CASSKTSGGSWDTQYF. V is TRBV11-2 and J is TRBJ2-3, with 13 bases lining up with TRBD2. The CDR3 totals 16 residues. CDR1 SGHAT and CDR2 FQNNGV come from the germline V gene. V was clipped by 5 bases and J by 6 bases; unmatched bases: 8. Drawing the rest from reference TRBV11-2 and TRBJ2-3, the complete variable domain is EAGVAQSPRYKIIEKRQSVAFWCNPISGHATLYWYQQILGQGPKLLIQFQNNGVVDDSQLPKDRFSAERLKGVDSTLKIQPAKLEDSAVYLCASSKTSGGSWDTQYFGPGTRLTVL.

This sequence joins TRBV6-5 and TRBJ1-2, with TRBD1 matching over 7 bases. J lost 3 bases, V lost 4 bases, and 8 bases had no gene match. This CDR3 is built from 15 residues. Germline loops: CDR1 MNHEY, CDR2 SVGAGI. The CDR3 DNA follows: TGTGCCAGCAGTTTCACCAACAGGGGCGACTATGGCTACACCTTC. Translated: CASSFTNRGDYGYTF.

This clone was seen once. This chain links TRBV24-1 with TRBJ2-7, with 10 bases that match TRBD2. The CDR3 length is 12 residues. Unmatched junction bases numbered 3, after V lost 10 bases and J lost 4 bases. Germline V gene lookup returns CDR1 KGHDR and CDR2 SFDVKD. This CDR3 is CATGTSDYEQYF. The CDR3 DNA is TGTGCCACAGGGACTAGCGATTACGAGCAGTACTTC.

This sequence joins TRBV19 and TRBJ2-5; D ambiguous. CDR3 size: 10 residues. Germline values: CDR1 LNHDA, CDR2 SQIVND (reference sequence). V was trimmed by 8 bases and J by 5 bases, leaving 6 bases between them. The DNA for the CDR3 is TGTGCCAGTCCCGGGGAGACCCAGTACTTC. Its protein product is CASPGETQYF. Supplemented by reference TRBV19 and TRBJ2-5, the full variable domain reads DGGITQSPKYLFRKEGQNVTLSCEQNLNHDAMYWYRQDPGQGLRLIYYSQIVNDFQKGDIAEGYSVSREKKESFPLTVTSAQKNPTAFYLCASPGETQYFGPGTRLLVL.

This chain links TRBV27 with TRBJ1-6; 8 bases fit TRBD1. The CDR3 is 15 residues long. Trimming cost V 5 bases and J 8 bases; bases outside gene matches: 8. Germline V gene lookup returns CDR1 MNHEY and CDR2 SMNVEV (reference sequence). Here the CDR3 DNA reads TGTGCCAGCAGTCCCCGGACAGGGCGAGATTCACCCCTCCACTTT. As protein: CASSPRTGRDSPLHF.

The rearrangement joins TRBV28 to TRBJ2-7, with 7 bases aligning to TRBD1. This CDR3 is 15 amino acids long. V lost 4 bases to trimming and J lost 4 bases; unmatched junction nucleotides: 10. The germline V gene has CDR1 MDHEN and CDR2 SYDVKM. The CDR3 nucleotides read TGTGCCAGCAGTTCCCTGACAGGGTATGCGTACGAGCAGTACTTC. Its translation is CASSSLTGYAYEQYF.

V gene TRBV6-5 combines with J gene TRBJ2-5; perhaps TRBD2 as D (5 bases). Trimming took 2 bases from V and 5 from J, leaving 15 bases between them. The germline CDR1 and CDR2 sequences are MNHEY and SVGAGI. This CDR3 comprises 15 residues. CDR3 in amino acids: CASSYKSWPGETQYF. CDR3 bases: TGTGCCAGCAGTTACAAGTCCTGGCCGGGGGAGACCCAGTACTTC.

The chain links TRBV7-9 to TRBJ2-5; D uncertain. The CDR3 has 14 residues. Germline CDR1 reads SEHNR; CDR2 reads FQNEAQ (reference sequence). Trimming shortened V by 5 bases and J by 3 bases, and 13 bases separated the two germline ends. The DNA of the CDR3 is TGTGCCAGCAGCCCCCCTAATGAGGAAGAGACCCAGTACTTC. Translating it yields CASSPPNEEETQYF. The whole variable domain, remainder taken from reference TRBV7-9 and TRBJ2-5, is DTGVSQNPRHKITKRGQNVTFRCDPISEHNRLYWYRQTLGQGPEFLTYFQNEAQLEKSRLLSDRFSAERPKGSFSTLEIQRTEQGDSAMYLCASSPPNEEETQYFGPGTRLLVL.

The rearrangement joins TRBV15 to TRBJ1-5; 8 positions match TRBD1. This CDR3 region has 16 residues. Germline CDR1 reads LNHNV; CDR2 reads YYDKDF (reference sequence). The ends lost 0 bases at V and 6 bases at J; junction bases unmatched: 7. The CDR3, as DNA: TGTGCCACCAGCAGAGATTACAGGGGGGCGGGTCAGCCCCAGCATTTT. It encodes CATSRDYRGAGQPQHF.

The V gene is TRBV11-2, the J gene TRBJ1-1; D is undetermined. Germline lookup yields CDR1 SGHAT and CDR2 FQNNGV. This CDR3 has 14 residues. Trimming left V 2 bases short and J 0 bases short, with 7 bases between. CDR3 nucleotide sequence: TGTGCCAGCAGCTTATCTTTTATGAACACTGAAGCTTTCTTT. This codes for CASSLSFMNTEAFF.

This rearrangement joins TRBV25-1 to TRBJ1-2; D not resolved. The germline V gene has CDR1 MGHDK and CDR2 SYGVNS. The V end lost 2 bases, the J end lost 4 bases, and 8 bases lay between the germline ends. CDR3 length: 13 amino acids. CDR3 in DNA: TGTGCCAGCAGTGAAAGTCCCGGCTATGGCTACACCTTC. It is translated as CASSESPGYGYTF.

The chain joins TRBV29-1 to TRBJ1-5; D perhaps matches TRBD1 (5 bases). Germline V gene data show CDR1 as SQVTM and CDR2 as ANQGSEA. V was pared by 4 bases and J by 5 bases, with 15 bases between. CDR3 length equals 14 residues. CDR3 loop: CSVAVGRGHQPQHF. The CDR3 bases are TGCAGCGTTGCGGTAGGAAGGGGCCATCAGCCCCAGCATTTT.

The genes are TRBV19 and TRBJ1-2, with unresolved D. Germline V gene sequence: CDR1 LNHDA, CDR2 SQIVND (reference sequence). CDR3 length equals 15 residues. V lost 1 base and J 2 bases, leaving 11 bases between the germline ends. CDR3 coding DNA: TGTGCCAGTAGTATAGGTTACATCTCCAACTATGGCTACACCTTC. Translating it yields CASSIGYISNYGYTF.

The rearrangement joins TRBV21-1 to TRBJ2-7; the listed D gene, TRBD1, was not tested against the DNA. TRBV21-1 is a documented pseudogene. The CDR3 loop spans 17 amino acids. Here the CDR3 reads CASSKERTGQASYEQYF. DNA of the CDR3: TGTGCCAGCAGCAAAGAAAGAACGGGACAGGCCTCCTACGAGCAGTACTTC.

The rearrangement uses TRBV5-1 and TRBJ2-5; D possibly corresponds to TRBD2 (7 bases). V shed 7 bases and J shed 5 bases, with 24 bases lying between them. This CDR3 contains 16 residues. Germline V CDR1 and CDR2: SGHRS, YFSETQ. CDR3 in DNA: TGCGCCAGCGGCCGGATGGGCGGGGGCGTCCGGGAGACCCAGTACTTC. The encoded protein is CASGRMGGGVRETQYF.

This clone was picked up one time. This chain links TRBV19 with TRBJ1-1, with D unresolved. V was pared by 2 bases and J by 1 base, with 11 bases between. The germline CDR1 and CDR2 sequences are LNHDA and SQIVND (reference sequence). CDR3 length: 15 amino acids. This CDR3 is CASSISTISNTEAFF. The CDR3 nucleotides are TGTGCCAGTAGTATAAGCACTATTTCGAACACTGAAGCTTTCTTT.